This T cell receptor beta chain was sequenced during a study of regulatory T cells in long-lasting Graves disease (TCRdb year 2021). The study in broad terms: Patients with newly diagnosed Graves' disease had been on antithyroid drugs for under 3 months. Persistent Graves' disease patients were compared with newly diagnosed Graves' disease patients by peripheral blood TCR sequencing and RNA sequencing. The study took place in China and was registered as a clinical trial. A total of roughly 33 samples were covered by TCR sequencing, comprising some 13 persistent and 20 or so newly diagnosed Graves' disease patients.

The protocol used for the library was multiplex PCR. Sequencing relied on an Illumina HiSeq 4000. TCR beta libraries were built with iRepertoire HTBI primers and Arm-PCR amplification of CDR3 regions. Gel purification was performed on PCR products prior to sequencing. In the authors' own workflow: Gene usage analysis of CDR3 amino acid clonotypes relied on the approximately 60 TRBV and 13 to 15 TRBJ segments identified across samples. COPE and FqMerger were used to merge filtered high-quality paired reads into contigs. BLAST was used to align contigs to IMGT TRBV, TRBD and TRBJ reference genes, and CDR3 was defined according to IMGT. Any clonotype with a frequency above 0.1% was counted as a highly expanded clone. Repertoire diversity was measured by Shannon entropy, and V-J evenness by the Gini coefficient. Public clonotypes were defined as clonotypes shared by more than one individual. TCRdb took the public reads, trimmed them with fastp at Q25, ran MiXCR for clone calling and kept in-frame beta chains. Every distinct CDR3 protein forms one entry, paired with its most common genes and DNA. These V and J calls are TCRdb output, not the study's own analysis. The sample table records roughly 500,000 distinct CDR3 sequences; around 13% of these occur just once. The ten most abundant clones make up roughly 18% of the sample.

The germline V gene (reference sequence) provides CDR1 SEHNR and CDR2 FQNEAQ. There are 13 amino acids in the CDR3, from cysteine to phenylalanine inclusive. Only CDR3 DNA is held: 39 bases, read in frame from base 1. The trim is 8 bases for V and 4 bases for J, with a gap of 12 bases between the germline ends. The time point label on this specimen signifies: newly diagnosed GD, antithyroid drugs for less than 3 months. For both TCR sequencing and RNA sequencing, RNA was extracted from PBMCs using TRIzol. The diagnosis of Graves' disease was made according to American Thyroid Association guidelines. The patients came from an endocrinology department in Xi'an, China. Each patient gave 7.5 to 10 milliliters of peripheral blood, collected in an EDTA anticoagulant tube. Ficoll Paque Plus density gradient separation was used to isolate PBMCs, and no further T cell sorting was performed. An Agilent 2100 Bioanalyzer and agarose gel were used to check RNA quality, while a NanoDrop 2000 measured RNA concentration.

General findings and caveats noted by the study authors: Compared with newly diagnosed patients, persistent Graves' disease patients had lower TCR Shannon entropy and fewer highly expanded clones, which suggests clonal expansion. The study examined only peripheral blood because the primary lesion, thyroid tissue, could not be accessed. A larger number of public clonotypes was shared among persistent patients (fewer than 3,000) than among newly diagnosed patients (roughly 980). Sequencing and analysis were limited to the TCR beta chain. TRBV28, TRBJ1-2 and TRBJ2-5 were preferentially used in persistent disease, while TRBV20-1 and TRBJ2-1 were favored in newly diagnosed disease. The small sample size was acknowledged by the authors as a limitation that may reduce accuracy.

As regards this clonotype: No antigen is known for it. No much larger clone exists at a distance of one base, and base qualities are not known.

These data were also reused for a study on T cells in Graves' hyperthyroidism and ophthalmopathy. The second investigation adds: Stable Graves' hyperthyroidism was defined as the absence of progression to ophthalmopathy over 18 months of follow-up. Hyperthyroidism patients were newly diagnosed, with disease duration under 2 months, and aged 18 to 65 years. The study excluded patients with uncontrolled infections, other autoimmune diseases, pregnancy or lactation. Clinical symptoms, serum thyroxine and TRAb, thyroid ultrasound, and orbital computed tomography formed the basis for the diagnoses. The TCR CDR3 was subjected to a first round of RT-PCR using the HTBI primer set and the Qiagen OneStep RT-PCR kit. Blood samples also contained most of the expanded thyroid clonotypes (frequency above 0.001), which suggests that blood repertoires may reflect thyroid immune responses. Ophthalmopathy was separated from stable hyperthyroidism by a 13 V-J signature model, with about 88% sensitivity and 81% to 82% specificity obtained in cross-validation and 80%/75% obtained in testing. In validation, progression to ophthalmopathy was predicted by the model with nearly 71% sensitivity and about 72% specificity, a median of 6.5 months before onset. TCR V-J signatures able to tell the groups apart were searched for in a discovery cohort of some 97 patients, of whom around 42 had Graves' ophthalmopathy and 57 had stable Graves' hyperthyroidism. Prospective prediction of ophthalmopathy was tested in an independent validation cohort of about 19 hyperthyroidism patients and roughly 16 patients who later progressed to ophthalmopathy. The roughly 100 discovery patients were divided at random into training and test sets in a 7:3 ratio. Thyroid tissue and blood T-cell repertoires from about six Graves' hyperthyroidism patients were also compared in the study. After blood sampling, hyperthyroidism patients were treated with methimazole at a starting dose of 30 mg daily, and ophthalmopathy patients were treated with high-dose intravenous methylprednisolone. Libraries were constructed in a second round of multiplex PCR, after which size selection and purification were carried out. The libraries were sequenced on an Illumina HiSeq2000 using paired-end 100 bp reads. Raw data were processed with SOAPnuke, discarding reads with adapters, uncalled bases, mean Phred below 15, or no exact constant-primer or identifier match. COPE v1.2.5 was used to merge the high-quality paired reads, and each unique nucleotide sequence was defined as a clonotype. Clonotypes were aligned to IMGT TRBV, TRBD and TRBJ reference segments using MiTCR v1.1. The analysis included only V-J combinations with a frequency above 0.0001, which together covered about 99% of the repertoires. The TCS score was defined as F50 (clonal expansion) divided by E x V (chaos), with BLOSUM62-based TCRdist calculated between CDR3 peptides within each V-J. Welch's t-statistics and random forest reduced just over 500 V-J features to roughly 13, which were used in a naive Bayes classifier (R e1071). Sample size was not statistically predetermined, and blinding of investigators to group allocation was not performed. The paper reports TCR Vbeta CDR3 sequencing of fewer than 150 peripheral blood samples: approximately 43 ophthalmopathy, about 75 hyperthyroidism and approximately 17 progressor patients.

This TCR was recovered from a woman aged 45-59 years with Graves disease. Donor details come from another sample of the same person, matched by shared clones. The receptor chain draws on TRBV7-9 and TRBJ1-5; the D gene is perhaps TRBD1, from 6 matching bases. Here the sequenced sample was peripheral blood mononuclear cells (PBMCs), taken at new diagnosis, from a patient treated with antithyroid drugs. The nucleotides read TGTGCCAGCGCCCAACAGGGAAATCAGCCCCAGCATTTT. Its protein product is CASAQQGNQPQHF.